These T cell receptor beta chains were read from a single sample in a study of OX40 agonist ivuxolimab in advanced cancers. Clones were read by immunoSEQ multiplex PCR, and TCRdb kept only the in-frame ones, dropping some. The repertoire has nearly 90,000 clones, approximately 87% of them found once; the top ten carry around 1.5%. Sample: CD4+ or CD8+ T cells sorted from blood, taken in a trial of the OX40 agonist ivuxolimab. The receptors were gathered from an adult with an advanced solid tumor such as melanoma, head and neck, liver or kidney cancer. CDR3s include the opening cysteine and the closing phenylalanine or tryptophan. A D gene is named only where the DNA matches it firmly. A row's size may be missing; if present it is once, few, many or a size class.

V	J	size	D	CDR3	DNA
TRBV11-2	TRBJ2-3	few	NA	CASSSEGTTDTQYF	TGTGCCAGCAGCTCCGAGGGGACCACAGATACGCAGTATTTT
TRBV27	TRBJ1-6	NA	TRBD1	CASSQGQGSPLHF	TGTGCCAGCAGTCAGGGACAGGGATCACCCCTCCACTTT
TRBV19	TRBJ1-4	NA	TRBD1	CASRGGQSNEKLFF	TGTGCCAGTAGGGGGGGACAGTCAAATGAAAAACTGTTTTTT
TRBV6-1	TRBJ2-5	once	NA	CASSESHPGETQYF	TGTGCCAGCAGTGAAAGCCACCCGGGAGAGACCCAGTACTTC
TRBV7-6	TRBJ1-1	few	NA	CASSFGGGAPEAFF	TGTGCCAGCAGCTTTGGAGGGGGAGCACCTGAAGCTTTCTTT
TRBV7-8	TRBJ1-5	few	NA	CASSLKGYANQPQHF	TGTGCCAGCAGCTTAAAGGGGTACGCAAATCAGCCCCAGCATTTT
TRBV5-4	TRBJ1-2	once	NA	CASSFLLNPGLSGYTF	TGTGCCAGCAGCTTTCTCCTCAACCCAGGGCTCTCAGGCTACACCTTC
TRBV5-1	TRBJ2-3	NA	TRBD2	CASSLPGTSATDTQYF	TGCGCCAGCAGCTTGCCCGGGACTAGCGCCACAGATACGCAGTATTTT
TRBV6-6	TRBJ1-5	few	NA	CASSYSMLDQPQHF	TGTGCCAGCAGTTACTCAATGTTAGATCAGCCCCAGCATTTT
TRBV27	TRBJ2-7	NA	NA	CASSLSRRAGGNEQYF	TGTGCCAGCAGTTTATCCCGACGGGCCGGGGGCAACGAGCAGTACTTC
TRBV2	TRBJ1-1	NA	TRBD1	CASSATGGITEAFF	TGTGCCAGCAGCGCGACAGGGGGGATCACTGAAGCTTTCTTT
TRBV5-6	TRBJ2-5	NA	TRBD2	CASSQLAGGTQETQYF	TGTGCCAGCAGCCAGCTAGCGGGGGGTACTCAAGAGACCCAGTACTTC
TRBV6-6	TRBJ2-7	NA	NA	CASSYSNEQYF	TGTGCCAGCAGTTACAGCAACGAGCAGTACTTC
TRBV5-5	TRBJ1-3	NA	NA	CASSLQGASGNTIYF	TGTGCCAGCAGCTTACAGGGAGCCTCTGGAAACACCATATATTTT
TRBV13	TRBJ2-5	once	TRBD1	CASSPQGGLFQETQYF	TGTGCCAGCAGCCCCCAAGGGGGCCTTTTTCAAGAGACCCAGTACTTC
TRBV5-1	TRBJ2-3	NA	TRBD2	CASSGRSGSSTDTQYF	TGCGCCAGCAGCGGGAGGAGCGGGAGTAGCACAGATACGCAGTATTTT
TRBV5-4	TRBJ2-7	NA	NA	CASSLDGTAPYEQYF	TGTGCCAGCAGCTTGGATGGGACGGCGCCCTACGAGCAGTACTTC
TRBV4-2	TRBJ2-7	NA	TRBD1	CASSPRPLVPVPGTGGYEQYF	TGTGCCAGCAGCCCCCGACCGCTCGTGCCAGTGCCTGGGACAGGGGGCTACGAGCAGTACTTC
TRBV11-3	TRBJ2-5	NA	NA	CASSMGPNQETQYF	TGTGCCAGCAGCATGGGACCGAACCAAGAGACCCAGTACTTC
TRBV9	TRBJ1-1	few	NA	CASSSYPGREAFF	TGTGCCAGCAGCTCTTATCCGGGACGGGAAGCTTTCTTT
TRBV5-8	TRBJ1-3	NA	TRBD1	CASSRTGRTNTIYF	TGTGCCAGCAGCCGGACAGGGCGGACGAACACCATATATTTT
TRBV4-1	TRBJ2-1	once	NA	CASSQEGGLHYEQFF	TGCGCCAGCAGCCAAGAAGGAGGGCTCCACTATGAGCAGTTCTTC
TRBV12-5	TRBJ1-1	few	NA	CASGLGQANTEAFF	TGTGCTAGTGGTTTGGGACAGGCGAACACTGAAGCTTTCTTT
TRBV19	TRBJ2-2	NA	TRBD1	CASSTRDRGHPGELFF	TGTGCCAGTAGTACCCGGGACAGGGGGCACCCAGGGGAGCTGTTTTTT
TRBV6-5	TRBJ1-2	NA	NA	CASSSGQRSIDGYTF	TGTGCCAGCAGTTCAGGACAACGTAGTATAGATGGCTACACCTTC
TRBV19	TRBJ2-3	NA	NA	CASSIGGRADTQYF	TGTGCCAGTAGTATTGGAGGGCGCGCAGATACGCAGTATTTT